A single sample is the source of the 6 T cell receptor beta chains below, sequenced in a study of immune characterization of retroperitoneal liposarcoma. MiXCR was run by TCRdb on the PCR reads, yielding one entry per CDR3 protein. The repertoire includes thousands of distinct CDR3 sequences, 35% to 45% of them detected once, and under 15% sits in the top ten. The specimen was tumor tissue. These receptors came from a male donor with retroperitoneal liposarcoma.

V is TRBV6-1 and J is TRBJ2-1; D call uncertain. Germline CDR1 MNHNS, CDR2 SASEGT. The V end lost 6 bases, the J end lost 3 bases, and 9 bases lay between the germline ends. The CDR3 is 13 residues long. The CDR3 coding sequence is TGTGCCAGCAGCGCGACGGACTACAATGAGCAGTTCTTC. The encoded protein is CASSATDYNEQFF.

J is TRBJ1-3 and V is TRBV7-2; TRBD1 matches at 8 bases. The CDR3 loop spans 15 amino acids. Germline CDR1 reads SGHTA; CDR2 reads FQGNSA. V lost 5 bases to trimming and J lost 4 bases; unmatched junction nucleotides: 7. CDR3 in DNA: TGTGCCAGCAGCCCGGACAGGGTGGACGGAAACACCATATATTTT. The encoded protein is CASSPDRVDGNTIYF.

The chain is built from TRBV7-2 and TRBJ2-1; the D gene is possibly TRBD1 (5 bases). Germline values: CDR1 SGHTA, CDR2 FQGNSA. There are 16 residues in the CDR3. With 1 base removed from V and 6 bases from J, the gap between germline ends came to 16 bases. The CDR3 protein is CASSLEGSVAPNEQFF. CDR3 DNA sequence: TGTGCCAGCAGCTTAGAGGGGTCGGTGGCACCCAATGAGCAGTTCTTC.

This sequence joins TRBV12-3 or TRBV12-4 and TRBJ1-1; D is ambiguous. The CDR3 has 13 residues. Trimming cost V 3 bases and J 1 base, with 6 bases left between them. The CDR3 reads CASSLKGNTEAFF. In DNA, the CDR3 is TGTGCCAGCAGTTTGAAAGGGAACACTGAAGCTTTCTTT.

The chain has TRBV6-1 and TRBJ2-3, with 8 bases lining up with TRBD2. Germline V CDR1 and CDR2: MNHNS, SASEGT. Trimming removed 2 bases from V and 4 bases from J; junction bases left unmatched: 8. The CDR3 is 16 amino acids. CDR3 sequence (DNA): TGTGCCAGCAGTGAAAGGACGGGGGGGCGGGCAGATACGCAGTATTTT. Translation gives CASSERTGGRADTQYF.

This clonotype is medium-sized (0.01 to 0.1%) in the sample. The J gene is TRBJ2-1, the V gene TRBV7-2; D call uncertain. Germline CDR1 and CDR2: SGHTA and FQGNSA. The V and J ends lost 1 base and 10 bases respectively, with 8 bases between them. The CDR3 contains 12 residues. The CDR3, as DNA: TGTGCCAGCAGCTTAGGATATTACGAGCAGTTCTTC. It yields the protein CASSLGYYEQFF.